This TCR beta chain originates from a study of identical twins. The sample holds one count of this clonotype. In germline, CDR1 is DFQATT, CDR2 SNEGSKA (reference sequence). The CDR3 spans 14 residues. V gave up 7 bases and J gave up 2 bases, with 14 bases separating them. Each CDR3 protein gets one entry after TCRdb re-called the 5' RACE reads with MiXCR. The table includes 1.5 million to 2 million distinct CDR3 sequences, 25% to 35% detected once. The source of this sequence is a newborn girl in good health. Input material: cord blood. The gene calls are TRBV20-1 and TRBJ2-2; D is possibly TRBD1 or TRBD2 (5 bases each). In DNA, the CDR3 is TGCAGTGTAACCGGGACGGCAAACACCGGGGAGCTGTTTTTT. The encoded protein is CSVTGTANTGELFF.